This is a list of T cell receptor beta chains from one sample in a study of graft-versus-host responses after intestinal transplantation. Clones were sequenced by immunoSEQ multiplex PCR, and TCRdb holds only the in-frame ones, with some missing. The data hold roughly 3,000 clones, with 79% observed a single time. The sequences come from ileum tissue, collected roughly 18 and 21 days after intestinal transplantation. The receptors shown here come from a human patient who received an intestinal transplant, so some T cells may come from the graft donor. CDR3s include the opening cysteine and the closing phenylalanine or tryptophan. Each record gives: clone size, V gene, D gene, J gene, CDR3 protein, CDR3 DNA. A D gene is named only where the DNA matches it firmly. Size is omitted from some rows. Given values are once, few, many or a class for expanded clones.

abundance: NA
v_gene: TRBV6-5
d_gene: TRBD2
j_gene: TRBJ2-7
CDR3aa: CASTDAAGGYEQYF
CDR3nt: TGTGCCAGCACCGATGCCGCGGGGGGCTACGAGCAGTACTTC

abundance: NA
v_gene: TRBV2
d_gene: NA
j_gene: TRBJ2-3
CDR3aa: CASITKNLQGDTQYF
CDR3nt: TGTGCCAGCATTACAAAAAATCTACAGGGAGATACGCAGTATTTT

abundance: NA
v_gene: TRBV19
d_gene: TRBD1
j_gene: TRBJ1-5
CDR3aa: CASSTPPDRSFSNQPQHF
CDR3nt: TGTGCCAGTAGTACCCCCCCGGACAGGAGTTTTAGCAATCAGCCCCAGCATTTT

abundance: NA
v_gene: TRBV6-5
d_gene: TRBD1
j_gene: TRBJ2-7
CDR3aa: CASSYEGQGVYEQYF
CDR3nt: TGTGCCAGCAGTTATGAGGGACAGGGAGTCTACGAGCAGTACTTC

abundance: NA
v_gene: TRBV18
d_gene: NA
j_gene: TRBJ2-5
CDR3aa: CASSPPGRETQYF
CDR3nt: TGTGCCAGCTCACCACCGGGCCGGGAGACCCAGTACTTC

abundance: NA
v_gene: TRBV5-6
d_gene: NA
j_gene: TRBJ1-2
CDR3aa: CASSLAWKEWTNGYTF
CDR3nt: TGTGCCAGCAGCTTGGCCTGGAAAGAATGGACGAATGGCTACACCTTC

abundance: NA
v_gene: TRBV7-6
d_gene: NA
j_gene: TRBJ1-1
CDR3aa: CASSLGGVNTEAFF
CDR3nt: TGTGCCAGCAGCTTAGGGGGGGTCAACACTGAAGCTTTCTTT

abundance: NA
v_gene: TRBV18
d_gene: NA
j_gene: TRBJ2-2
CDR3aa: CASSPRSSGNTGELFF
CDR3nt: TGTGCCAGCTCACCACGATCCAGCGGTAACACCGGGGAGCTGTTTTTT

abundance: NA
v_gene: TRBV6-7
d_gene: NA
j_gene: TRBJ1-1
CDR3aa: CASSYLGSSEAFF
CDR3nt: TGTGCCAGCAGTTACCTAGGTTCCTCTGAAGCTTTCTTT

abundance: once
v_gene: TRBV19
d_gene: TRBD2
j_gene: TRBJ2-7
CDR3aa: CASSYRDYLQPHEQYF
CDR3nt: TGTGCCAGTAGTTACCGGGACTACCTGCAGCCTCACGAGCAGTACTTC

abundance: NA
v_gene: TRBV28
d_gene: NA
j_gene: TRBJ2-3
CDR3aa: CASSLLRGALPGSQYF
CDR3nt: TGTGCCAGCAGTTTATTACGCGGGGCCCTTCCGGGATCGCAGTATTTT

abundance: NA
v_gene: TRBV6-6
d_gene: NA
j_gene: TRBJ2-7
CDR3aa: CASRDGGYEQYF
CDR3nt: TGTGCCAGCAGGGACGGAGGTTACGAGCAGTACTTC